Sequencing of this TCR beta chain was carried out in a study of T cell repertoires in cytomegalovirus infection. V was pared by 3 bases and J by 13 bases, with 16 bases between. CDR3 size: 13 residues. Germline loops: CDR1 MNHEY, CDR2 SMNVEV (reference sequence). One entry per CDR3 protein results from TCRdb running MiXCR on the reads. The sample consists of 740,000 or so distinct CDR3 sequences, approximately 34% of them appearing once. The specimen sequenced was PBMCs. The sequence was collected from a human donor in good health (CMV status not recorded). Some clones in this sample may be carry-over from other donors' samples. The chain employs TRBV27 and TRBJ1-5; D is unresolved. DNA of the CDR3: TGTGCCAGCAGTTTGGCCCGGGCGAATACGCAGCATTTT. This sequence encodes CASSLARANTQHF.